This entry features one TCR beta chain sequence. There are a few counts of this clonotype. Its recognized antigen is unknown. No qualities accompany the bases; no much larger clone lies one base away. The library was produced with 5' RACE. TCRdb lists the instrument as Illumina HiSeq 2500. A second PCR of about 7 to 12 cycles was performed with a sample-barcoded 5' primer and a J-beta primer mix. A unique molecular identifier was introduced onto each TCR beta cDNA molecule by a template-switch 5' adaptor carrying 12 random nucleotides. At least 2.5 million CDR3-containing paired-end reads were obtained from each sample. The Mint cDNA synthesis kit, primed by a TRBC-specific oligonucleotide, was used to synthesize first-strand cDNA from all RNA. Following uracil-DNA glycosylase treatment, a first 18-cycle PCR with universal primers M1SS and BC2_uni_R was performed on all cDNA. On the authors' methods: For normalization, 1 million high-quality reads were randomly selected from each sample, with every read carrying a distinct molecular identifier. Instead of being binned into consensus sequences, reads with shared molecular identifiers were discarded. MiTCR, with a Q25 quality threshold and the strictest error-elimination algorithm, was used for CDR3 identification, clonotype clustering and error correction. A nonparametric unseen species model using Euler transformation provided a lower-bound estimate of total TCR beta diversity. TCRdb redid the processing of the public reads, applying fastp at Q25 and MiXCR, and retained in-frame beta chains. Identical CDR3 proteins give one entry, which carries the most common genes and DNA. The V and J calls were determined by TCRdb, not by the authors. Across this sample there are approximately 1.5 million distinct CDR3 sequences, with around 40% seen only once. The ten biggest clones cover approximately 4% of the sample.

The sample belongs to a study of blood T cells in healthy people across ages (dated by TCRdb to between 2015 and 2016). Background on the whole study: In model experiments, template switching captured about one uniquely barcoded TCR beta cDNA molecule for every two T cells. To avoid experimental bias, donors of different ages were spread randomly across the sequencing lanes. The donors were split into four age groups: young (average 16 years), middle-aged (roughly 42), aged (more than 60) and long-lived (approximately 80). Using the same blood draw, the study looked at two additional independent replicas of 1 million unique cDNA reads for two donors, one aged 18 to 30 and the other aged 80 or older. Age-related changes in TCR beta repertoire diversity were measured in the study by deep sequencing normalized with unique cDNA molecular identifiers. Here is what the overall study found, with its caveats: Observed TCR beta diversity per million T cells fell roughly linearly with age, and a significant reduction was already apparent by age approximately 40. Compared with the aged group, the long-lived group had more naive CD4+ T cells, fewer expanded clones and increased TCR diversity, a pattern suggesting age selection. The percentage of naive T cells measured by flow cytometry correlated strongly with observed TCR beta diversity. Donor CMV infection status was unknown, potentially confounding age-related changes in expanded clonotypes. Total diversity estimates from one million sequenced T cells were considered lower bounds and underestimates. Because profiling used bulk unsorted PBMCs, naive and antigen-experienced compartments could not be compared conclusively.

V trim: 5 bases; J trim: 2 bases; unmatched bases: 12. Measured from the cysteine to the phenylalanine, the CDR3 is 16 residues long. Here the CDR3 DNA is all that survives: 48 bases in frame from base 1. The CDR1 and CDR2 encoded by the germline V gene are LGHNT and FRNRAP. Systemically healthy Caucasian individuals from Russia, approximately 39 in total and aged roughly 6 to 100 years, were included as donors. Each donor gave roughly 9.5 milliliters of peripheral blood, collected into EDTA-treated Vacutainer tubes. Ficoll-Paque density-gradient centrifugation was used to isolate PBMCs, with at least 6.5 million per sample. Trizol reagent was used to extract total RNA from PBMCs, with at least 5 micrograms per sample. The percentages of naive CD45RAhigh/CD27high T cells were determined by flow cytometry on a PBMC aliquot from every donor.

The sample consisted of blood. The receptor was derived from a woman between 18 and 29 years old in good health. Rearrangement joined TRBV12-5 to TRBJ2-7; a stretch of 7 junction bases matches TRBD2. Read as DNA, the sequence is TGTGCTAGTGGTCTCCTTTCGGCGGGGGTAACCTACGAGCAGTACTTC. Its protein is CASGLLSAGVTYEQYF.